The rows below give T cell receptor beta chains drawn from one sample of a study of CD8 T cells in ankylosing spondylitis. Each CDR3 protein is one row after TCRdb ran MiXCR on the 5' RACE reads. The sample consists of roughly 91,000 distinct CDR3 sequences, about 8.3% of them appearing once. The sample was blood, either unsorted or a sorted T cell fraction (not recorded which). Receptors were obtained from a male donor with ankylosing spondylitis or in good health (not recorded which). Both conserved end residues are part of each CDR3. A D gene is named only where the DNA matches it firmly. Size tells how often a clone was seen (once, few, many) or the class of an expanded clone, and some rows leave it out.

j_call v_call clone_size d_call cdr3_aa cdr3_nt
TRBJ1-4 TRBV19 many - CASSTPGRRIEKLFF TGTGCCAGTAGTACGCCAGGACGGCGGATTGAAAAACTGTTTTTT
TRBJ2-1 TRBV20-1 many TRBD2 CSAGTSGRVYEQFF TGCAGTGCTGGGACTAGCGGGAGGGTATATGAGCAGTTCTTC
TRBJ2-1 TRBV4-2 many TRBD2 CASSQDRTSTYNEQFF TGTGCCAGCAGCCAAGATAGGACTAGCACCTACAATGAGCAGTTCTTC
TRBJ1-5 TRBV20-1 - - CSAGPTRVGKNQPQHF TGCAGTGCCGGCCCTACTAGGGTAGGAAAAAATCAGCCCCAGCATTTT
TRBJ1-3 TRBV21-1 - - CAHYDRDSMRWVAKYRGNTIYF TGTGCCCACTACGACCGGGACAGCATGCGGTGGGTAGCAAAGTACCGCGGAAACACCATATATTTT
TRBJ1-2 TRBV20-1 many - CSARDRGASGYTF TGCAGTGCTAGAGATCGAGGGGCGTCTGGCTACACCTTC
TRBJ2-2 TRBV20-1 few - CSARSETGELFF TGCAGTGCTAGGTCTGAGACCGGGGAGCTGTTTTTT
TRBJ2-1 TRBV20-1 - - CSVSRPVAFLYNEQFF TGCAGTGTTAGCCGCCCGGTAGCGTTTCTGTACAATGAGCAGTTCTTC
TRBJ1-1 TRBV18 - - CASSYTSTNTEAFF TGTGCCAGCTCGTACACATCCACGAACACTGAAGCTTTCTTT
TRBJ1-1 TRBV7-8 many - CASSLAGENTEAFF TGTGCCAGCAGCTTAGCGGGAGAGAACACTGAAGCTTTCTTT
TRBJ2-2 TRBV10-3 many TRBD1 CAISGTGALTGELFF TGTGCCATCAGTGGGACAGGGGCCCTCACCGGGGAGCTGTTTTTT
TRBJ2-5 TRBV10-3 many - CAISDHLGQRRRETQYF TGTGCCATCAGCGACCACTTAGGACAGCGAAGAAGAGAGACCCAGTACTTC
TRBJ1-5 TRBV18 many - CASSAAGNQPQHF TGTGCCAGCTCAGCGGCGGGGAATCAGCCCCAGCATTTT
TRBJ2-2 TRBV24-1 many - CATSDFRNTGELFF TGTGCCACCAGTGATTTCAGGAACACCGGGGAGCTGTTTTTT
TRBJ1-1 TRBV12-3/TRBV12-4 many - CASSFESNTEAFF TGTGCCAGCAGTTTTGAGTCAAACACTGAAGCTTTCTTT
TRBJ1-6 TRBV7-9 many TRBD1 CASRNRQGNSPLHF TGTGCCAGCAGGAATCGACAGGGTAATTCACCCCTCCACTTT
TRBJ2-3 TRBV12-3/TRBV12-4 many TRBD2 CASSSVSGGTDTQYF TGTGCCAGCAGTTCCGTTAGCGGGGGGACAGATACGCAGTATTTT
TRBJ2-3 TRBV12-3/TRBV12-4 many - CASSLASGTDTQYF TGTGCCAGCAGTTTGGCTAGCGGCACAGATACGCAGTATTTT
TRBJ1-4 TRBV5-1 many - CASSQIPGRREKLFF TGCGCCAGCAGCCAAATACCGGGACGTAGAGAAAAACTGTTTTTT
TRBJ1-1 TRBV4-3 many - CASSQDPPSGMNTEAFF TGCGCCAGCAGCCAAGATCCCCCAAGCGGAATGAACACTGAAGCTTTCTTT
TRBJ2-7 TRBV7-9 - TRBD2 CASSSGTSGFHEQYF TGTGCCAGCAGCTCTGGGACTAGCGGGTTCCACGAGCAGTACTTC
TRBJ2-5 TRBV7-9 many - CASSLGTGEETQYF TGTGCCAGCAGCTTGGGAACGGGGGAAGAGACCCAGTACTTC
TRBJ1-5 TRBV7-9 - - CASSSTGTTPTQPQHF TGTGCCAGCAGCTCAACCGGGACAACGCCCACGCAGCCCCAGCATTTT
TRBJ1-1 TRBV20-1 many - CSADLGAKYTEAFF TGCAGTGCCGATCTGGGGGCCAAGTACACTGAAGCTTTCTTT
TRBJ1-5 TRBV4-2 many - CASSQVVAEPQHF TGTGCCAGCAGCCAAGTGGTTGCGGAGCCCCAGCATTTT
TRBJ2-1 TRBV20-1 many - CSARDYGAAAGPYNEQFF TGCAGTGCTAGAGATTACGGGGCAGCGGCTGGGCCCTACAATGAGCAGTTCTTC
TRBJ1-5 TRBV24-1 - TRBD1 CGTSYLLAARTGRNQPQHF TGTGGCACCAGTTATCTCCTGGCGGCCAGGACAGGGAGAAATCAGCCCCAGCATTTT
TRBJ1-2 TRBV29-1 many TRBD1 CSVEGRDRGPYGYTF TGCAGCGTTGAAGGGCGGGACAGGGGGCCATATGGCTACACCTTC
TRBJ2-7 TRBV29-1 - - CSVAVQGTSYEQYF TGCAGCGTTGCGGTACAGGGGACTTCCTACGAGCAGTACTTC
TRBJ2-3 TRBV12-3/TRBV12-4 many TRBD2 CASSFLGGGGTDTQYF TGTGCCAGCAGTTTCCTGGGGGGAGGGGGCACAGATACGCAGTATTTT
TRBJ2-2 TRBV7-9 - - CASHQTGAYTGELFF TGTGCCAGCCACCAGACAGGTGCCTACACCGGGGAGCTGTTTTTT
TRBJ1-4 TRBV11-2 few - CASSLGGELEKLFF TGTGCCAGCAGCTTAGGCGGGGAGTTAGAAAAACTGTTTTTT
TRBJ1-2 TRBV7-2 many - CASSFNPGDYGYTF TGTGCCAGCAGCTTCAACCCGGGGGACTATGGCTACACCTTC